This T cell receptor (beta chain) was sequenced in a study of OX40 agonist ivuxolimab in advanced cancers. CDR3 length: 15 residues. Deletions cut 7 bases from V and 3 bases from J, with 19 bases between. Germline lookup yields CDR1 MDHEN and CDR2 SYDVKM. Generated by immunoSEQ multiplex PCR, the TCRdb table keeps only in-frame clones and is missing some. The data hold 60,000 to 85,000 clones, with about 94% observed a single time. This receptor was identified in an adult with an advanced solid tumor such as melanoma, head and neck, liver or kidney cancer. The V and J genes are TRBV28 and TRBJ2-7, with D possibly called TRBD1 or TRBD2 (6 bases each). Source: CD4+ or CD8+ T cells sorted from blood, taken in a trial of the OX40 agonist ivuxolimab. CDR3 amino acids: CASNLLRGAIYEQYF. Here the CDR3 DNA reads TGTGCCAGCAATCTTTTAAGGGGGGCGATCTACGAGCAGTACTTC. The full variable domain, its missing parts supplied by reference TRBV28 and TRBJ2-7, is DVKVTQSSRYLVKRTGEKVFLECVQDMDHENMFWYRQDPGLGLRLIYFSYDVKMKEKGDIPEGYSVSREKKERFSLILESASTNQTSMYLCASNLLRGAIYEQYFGPGTRLTVT.